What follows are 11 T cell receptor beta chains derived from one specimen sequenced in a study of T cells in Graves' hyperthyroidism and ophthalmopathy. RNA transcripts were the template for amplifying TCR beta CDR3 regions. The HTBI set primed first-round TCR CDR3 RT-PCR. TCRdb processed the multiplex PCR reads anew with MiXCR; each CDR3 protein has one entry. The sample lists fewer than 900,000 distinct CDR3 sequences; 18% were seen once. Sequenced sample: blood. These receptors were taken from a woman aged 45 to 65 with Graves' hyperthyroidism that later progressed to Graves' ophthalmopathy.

CDR3 sequence: CASSISRATEAFF. CDR3 DNA sequence: TGTGCCAGTAGTATCAGCAGGGCTACTGAAGCTTTCTTT. This chain links TRBV19 with TRBJ1-1, with a tentative D call TRBD1 (5 bases). V lost 3 bases and J 5 bases, leaving 10 bases between the germline ends. Germline lookup yields CDR1 LNHDA and CDR2 SQIVND (reference sequence). The CDR3 has 13 amino acids.

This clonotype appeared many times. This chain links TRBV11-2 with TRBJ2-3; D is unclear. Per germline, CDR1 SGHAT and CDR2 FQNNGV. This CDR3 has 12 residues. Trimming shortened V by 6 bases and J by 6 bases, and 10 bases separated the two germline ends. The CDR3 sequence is CASRSLADTQYF. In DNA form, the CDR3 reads TGTGCCAGCAGATCATTGGCCGATACGCAGTATTTT.

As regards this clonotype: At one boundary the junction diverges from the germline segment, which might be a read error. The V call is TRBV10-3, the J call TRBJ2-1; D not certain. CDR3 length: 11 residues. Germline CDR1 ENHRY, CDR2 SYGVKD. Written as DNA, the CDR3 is TGTGCCACCAGTGAGGCGAATGAGCAGTTCTTC. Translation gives CATSEANEQFF.

CDR3 sequence: CASSYSPDYYEQYF. CDR3 nucleotides: TGTGCCAGCAGTTACTCACCAGACTACTACGAGCAGTACTTC. V is TRBV6-6 and J is TRBJ2-7; D may be TRBD2 (5 bases). The CDR3 consists of 14 residues. Germline CDR1 reads MNHNY; CDR2 reads SVGAGI (reference sequence). Trimming pared 0 bases from V and 3 bases from J, leaving 9 bases between.

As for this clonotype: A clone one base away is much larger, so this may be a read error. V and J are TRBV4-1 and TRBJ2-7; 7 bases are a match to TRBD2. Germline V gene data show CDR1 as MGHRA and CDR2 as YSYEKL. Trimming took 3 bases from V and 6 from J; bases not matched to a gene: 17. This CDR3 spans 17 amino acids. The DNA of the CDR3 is TGCGCCAGCAGCCACCCCCTGGGGGGGGATAAGCCCTCCGAGCAGTACTTC. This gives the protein CASSHPLGGDKPSEQYF.

The CDR3 is CSALQANTGELFF. The CDR3 nucleotides are TGCAGTGCTCTACAGGCGAACACCGGGGAGCTGTTTTTT. The V and J genes are TRBV20-1 and TRBJ2-2; maybe TRBD1 (5 bases). CDR3 length: 13 amino acids. V shed 5 bases and J shed 0 bases, with 7 bases lying between them. Germline V gene sequence: CDR1 DFQATT, CDR2 SNEGSKA (reference sequence).

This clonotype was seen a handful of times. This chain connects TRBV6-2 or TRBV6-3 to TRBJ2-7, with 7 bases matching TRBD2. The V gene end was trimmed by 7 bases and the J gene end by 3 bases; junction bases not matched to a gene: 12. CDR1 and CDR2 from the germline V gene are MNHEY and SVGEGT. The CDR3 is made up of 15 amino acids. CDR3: CASTEERGSFYEQYF. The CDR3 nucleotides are TGTGCCAGCACCGAGGAGCGGGGAAGCTTCTACGAGCAGTACTTC.

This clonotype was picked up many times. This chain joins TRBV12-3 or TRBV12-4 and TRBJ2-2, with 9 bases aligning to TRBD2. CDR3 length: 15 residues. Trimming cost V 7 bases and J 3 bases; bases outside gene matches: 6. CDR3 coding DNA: TGTGCCAGCACTCTTAGCGGGGGACACACCGGGGAGCTGTTTTTT. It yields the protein CASTLSGGHTGELFF.

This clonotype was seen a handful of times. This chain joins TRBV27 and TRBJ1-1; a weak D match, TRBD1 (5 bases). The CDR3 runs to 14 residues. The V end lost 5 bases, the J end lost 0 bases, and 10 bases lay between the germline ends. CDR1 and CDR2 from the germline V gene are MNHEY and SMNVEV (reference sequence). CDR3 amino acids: CASSGWGVNTEAFF. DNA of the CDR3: TGTGCCAGCAGTGGCTGGGGGGTGAACACTGAAGCTTTCTTT.

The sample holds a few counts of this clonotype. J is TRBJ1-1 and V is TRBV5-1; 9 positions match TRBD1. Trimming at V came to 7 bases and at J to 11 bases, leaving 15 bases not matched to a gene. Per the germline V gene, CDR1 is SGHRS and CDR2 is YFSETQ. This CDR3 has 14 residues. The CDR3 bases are TGCGCCAGCCGAAGGGACAGGGCTTTGTCGGTGGCTTTCTTT. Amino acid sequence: CASRRDRALSVAFF.

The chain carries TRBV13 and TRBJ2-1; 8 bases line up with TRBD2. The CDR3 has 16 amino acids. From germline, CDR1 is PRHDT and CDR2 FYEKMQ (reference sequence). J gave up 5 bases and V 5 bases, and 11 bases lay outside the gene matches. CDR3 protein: CASSPGLAGGDNEQFF. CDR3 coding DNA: TGTGCCAGCAGCCCAGGGCTGGCGGGGGGTGACAATGAGCAGTTCTTC.